These 16 T cell receptor beta chains were sequenced from one sample in a study of shared clonotypes between healthy human individuals. The assay was immunoSEQ multiplex PCR, and TCRdb's table has in-frame clones only and misses some. This table has 1.5 million to 2.5 million clones, about 95% appearing once. Naive CD8 cells were CD45RO-negative, positively selected for CCR7, excluding terminally differentiated effector memory CD45RA+ cells. Sequenced: naive CD8+ T cells sorted from blood. These receptors originate from a man in his late teens or twenties in good health.

There are a few counts of this clone. CDR3 residues: CASSLVTSGYGYTF. Here the CDR3 DNA reads TGTGCCAGCAGCTTAGTAACTAGCGGCTATGGCTACACCTTC. The rearrangement joins TRBV7-9 to TRBJ1-2; D gene unclear. CDR1 and CDR2 from the germline V gene are SEHNR and FQNEAQ (reference sequence). The CDR3 is made up of 14 amino acids. V gave up 1 base and J gave up 4 bases, with 10 bases separating them.

The V and J genes are TRBV5-6 and TRBJ2-3; no firm D call. The germline CDR1 and CDR2 sequences are SGHDT and YYEEEE. The CDR3 contains 14 residues. V was cut by 0 bases and J by 2 bases, with 7 bases left in between. In nucleotides, the CDR3 is TGTGCCAGCAGCTTGGGGAGCACCACAGATACGCAGTATTTT. It encodes CASSLGSTTDTQYF.

V gene TRBV5-4 combines with J gene TRBJ1-2, with a possible D match to TRBD1 (5 bases). V lost 1 base, J lost 7 bases, and 14 bases lay in between. The CDR3 has 14 amino acids. Germline CDR1 SGHNT, CDR2 YYREEE (reference sequence). This CDR3 is CASSLQGSSTGYTF. CDR3 DNA: TGTGCCAGCAGCTTGCAGGGCAGTTCCACTGGCTACACCTTC.

The count of this clone is one. This sequence joins TRBV30 and TRBJ2-3; D remains ambiguous. Germline values: CDR1 GTSNPN, CDR2 SVGIG (reference sequence). This CDR3 spans 13 amino acids. V lost 3 bases and J lost 2, with 9 bases in between. CDR3 loop: CAWRRPFTDTQYF. The CDR3 coding sequence is TGTGCCTGGAGAAGACCCTTCACAGATACGCAGTATTTT.

This chain links TRBV30 with TRBJ2-7; D is possibly TRBD2 (5 bases). The CDR3 is 18 amino acids. Germline values: CDR1 GTSNPN, CDR2 SVGIG (reference sequence). Between the trimmed V and J ends, which lost 5 bases and 0 bases, there was a span of 26 bases. The CDR3 region is CAWAGGQRVGPSSYEQYF. CDR3 DNA sequence: TGTGCCTGGGCAGGCGGGCAGAGGGTAGGACCGAGCTCCTACGAGCAGTACTTC.

This clone appeared a single time. The gene calls are TRBV10-3 and TRBJ2-3; TRBD2 agrees at 7 bases. J lost 2 bases, V lost 8 bases, and 4 bases had no gene match. Germline CDR1 and CDR2: ENHRY and SYGVKD. This CDR3 region has 13 residues. The CDR3 here is CAIQAGFTDTQYF. CDR3 nucleotide sequence: TGTGCCATCCAAGCGGGGTTCACAGATACGCAGTATTTT.

This chain joins TRBV27 and TRBJ2-1, with 9 bases identical to TRBD2. V was pared by 3 bases and J by 8 bases, with 11 bases of the junction left unmatched. The CDR3 runs 16 residues. Germline V gives CDR1 MNHEY, CDR2 SMNVEV (reference sequence). The CDR3 DNA is TGTGCCAGCAGTTTGGGGGGGAGCGGGAGGTTCCATGAGCAGTTCTTC. Translating gives CASSLGGSGRFHEQFF.

The chain combines TRBV5-4 with TRBJ2-7, with 7 positions matching TRBD2. CDR1 is SGHNT and CDR2 is YYREEE in the germline V gene (reference sequence). This CDR3 spans 13 amino acids. The junction had 4 bases not matched to a gene; V was cut back by 0 bases and J by 7 bases. In nucleotides, the CDR3 is TGTGCCAGCAGCTTGGCCCTAGCGGAGGAGCAGTACTTC. Residues: CASSLALAEEQYF.

The chain combines TRBV29-1 with TRBJ2-2; D possibly corresponds to TRBD1 (5 bases). The CDR3 is 12 residues long. Germline assignment: CDR1 SQVTM and CDR2 ANQGSEA. Trimming removed 5 bases from V and 6 bases from J, with 10 bases in between. The CDR3 DNA is TGCAGCGTTACGTCAGGGTCCGGGGAGCTGTTTTTT. Its protein is CSVTSGSGELFF.

V usage is TRBV30 and J usage is TRBJ2-7, with D hard to call. This CDR3 has 11 residues. The ends were cut back, 2 bases at V and 3 bases at J, with 5 bases in the middle. The germline V gene has CDR1 GTSNPN and CDR2 SVGIG (reference sequence). The CDR3 sequence is CAWSNIYEQYF. Here the CDR3 DNA reads TGTGCCTGGAGTAATATCTACGAGCAGTACTTC.

The chain couples TRBV6-5 to TRBJ2-1, with no clear D. This CDR3 has 13 residues. Trimming removed 7 bases from V and 7 bases from J, with 14 bases in between. Germline CDR1 reads MNHEY; CDR2 reads SVGAGI. The CDR3 nucleotides read TGTGCCAGCATGATCAGCGAGAGTAATGAGCAGTTCTTC. Amino acids: CASMISESNEQFF.

This chain connects TRBV27 to TRBJ2-3, with 8 nucleotides matching TRBD1. J lost 4 bases, V lost 5 bases, and 11 bases had no gene match. Per the germline V gene, CDR1 is MNHEY and CDR2 is SMNVEV (reference sequence). This CDR3 has 16 amino acids. The CDR3 protein is CASSPNRGNLADTQYF. The CDR3, as DNA: TGTGCCAGCAGTCCCAACAGGGGGAATCTGGCAGATACGCAGTATTTT.

V usage is TRBV18 and J usage is TRBJ2-3; D assignment may be TRBD1 or TRBD2 (6 bases each). This CDR3 comprises 16 residues. Per germline, CDR1 KGHSH and CDR2 LQKENI. V was trimmed by 4 bases and J by 4 bases, leaving 18 bases between them. This CDR3 is CASSLIPGAAADTQYF. The CDR3, as DNA: TGTGCCAGCTCACTCATACCGGGGGCGGCGGCAGATACGCAGTATTTT.

The J gene is TRBJ2-1, the V gene TRBV6-5, with D possibly TRBD2 on 6 matching bases. V gave up 5 bases and J gave up 4 bases, with 12 bases separating them. The germline CDR1 and CDR2 sequences are MNHEY and SVGAGI. CDR3 size: 14 residues. CDR3 in amino acids: CASSPFSGYNEQFF. DNA of the CDR3: TGTGCCAGCAGTCCATTTAGCGGATACAATGAGCAGTTCTTC.

The chain employs TRBV6-6 and TRBJ2-2; no definite D call. CDR1 and CDR2 (germline): MNHNY, SVGAGI (reference sequence). V dropped 6 bases and J dropped 8 bases, with 7 bases sitting between them. The length of the CDR3 is 11 residues. The CDR3 loop reads CASRWDGELFF. The DNA for the CDR3 is TGTGCCAGCAGGTGGGATGGGGAGCTGTTTTTT.

V usage is TRBV5-6 and J usage is TRBJ2-7; either TRBD1 or TRBD2 may fit D (5 bases each). Trimming removed 2 bases at V and 3 bases at J, with 12 bases between. Germline values: CDR1 SGHDT, CDR2 YYEEEE. This CDR3 contains 14 residues. In nucleotides, the CDR3 is TGTGCCAGCAGCTTCGGGACCCTCCACTACGAGCAGTACTTC. Translation: CASSFGTLHYEQYF. The full variable domain, with the rest looked up from reference TRBV5-6 and TRBJ2-7, is DAGVTQSPTHLIKTRGQQVTLRCSPKSGHDTVSWYQQALGQGPQFIFQYYEEEERQRGNFPDRFSGHQFPNYSSELNVNALLLGDSALYLCASSFGTLHYEQYFGPGTRLTVT.